This T cell receptor beta chain was obtained from a study of beta chain features in type 1 diabetes. Notes on the study in general: Sequencing the cDNA could make cells with high TCR expression show up more than they should. People with Type 1 diabetes carried modestly yet significantly shorter TCRB CDR3s in all four CD4+ subsets. For patients, the naive, central memory and Treg TCRB repertoires appeared more alike than for healthy donors.

This CDR3 is built from 12 residues. The V gene's germline CDR1 is SEHNR and CDR2 FQNEAQ (reference sequence). The V end lost 2 bases, the J end lost 5 bases, and 7 bases lay between the germline ends. The sequenced template was cDNA made from the entire isolated RNA. Profiled with immunoSEQ multiplex PCR; TCRdb holds only in-frame clones, not every one. The profile shows about 660,000 clones, about an eighth of them singletons. Donors underwent one heparinised blood draw, about 120 mL on average. Points on this clone: The antigen is undetermined.

J is TRBJ2-7 and V is TRBV7-9, with D possibly TRBD2 on 6 matching bases. The sequencing sample was made of naive CD4+ T cells from blood. The clonotype originates from a man between 18 and 35 years old with type 1 diabetes. CDR3 DNA: TGTGCCAGCAGCTTAACGGGGGACGAGCAGTACTTC. It encodes CASSLTGDEQYF.